The T cell receptor beta chain described here comes from a study of blood T cell repertoires in COVID-19. Overall study context: T cells, B-cell-depleted T cells, or PBMCs provided the cDNA or gDNA that served as material.

Authors' methods: Reference gene primer amplification gave nucleated cell count estimates. Assay: immunoSEQ multiplex PCR; the TCRdb copy retains only in-frame clones and omits some. V and J calls and clone size come straight from that table; D and trimming were deduced from the DNA. The data contain 72,000 or so clones, about 80% of them singletons. The CDR3 sequence is 13 residues long. Looked up from germline, CDR1 is GTSNPN and CDR2 is SVGIG (reference sequence). V was pared by 1 base and J by 3 bases, with 9 bases between. This receptor was identified in a man in his sixties or seventies who had recovered from COVID-19. Sequenced input: peripheral blood. This sequence joins TRBV30 and TRBJ2-5; D may be TRBD1 (6 bases). In nucleotides, the CDR3 is TGTGCCTGGAGTGAGGGGGACGAAGAGACCCAGTACTTC. The encoded protein is CAWSEGDEETQYF.